This T cell receptor beta chain was recovered during a study of tumor-infiltrating lymphocytes in oesophageal squamous cell carcinoma. The CDR3 has 16 amino acids, counting both end residues. To note about this clonotype: Since no conserved phenylalanine or tryptophan closes the CDR3, a read error is the likely cause. The DNA is left out, because the CDR3 cannot be placed on it with certainty; the CDR3 is given as TCRdb lists it.

TCRdb reprocessed the PCR reads via MiXCR and lists one record per CDR3 protein. The sample consists of more than 15,000 distinct CDR3 sequences, around 40% of them appearing once. The genes are TRBV12-3 or TRBV12-4 and TRBJ2-1; TRBD1, the table's D call, lacks a check against the DNA. This TCR was recovered from a female donor with esophageal squamous cell carcinoma. What was sequenced was normal esophageal tissue next to the tumor. CDR3 residues: CASSPGQNNYGYTFGS.